This is a list of T cell receptor beta chains from one sample in a study of T-cell reconstitution after alpha-beta-depleted transplantation in children. MiXCR, run by TCRdb on the PCR reads, gives a single entry per CDR3 protein. The sample records 250,000 to 400,000 distinct CDR3 sequences, 20% to 30% being singletons. The source material was PBMCs, mostly from graft donor cells, sampled 180 days after TCRalphabeta/CD19-depleted stem cell transplant. Receptors were obtained from a male patient between 10 and 17 years old who had a stem cell transplant for acute lymphoblastic leukemia, so the T cells may come from the graft donor. CDR3s include the opening cysteine and the closing phenylalanine or tryptophan.

j_call: TRBJ1-1; v_call: TRBV6-6; cdr3_aa: CASSWINTEAFF
j_call: TRBJ2-3; v_call: TRBV29-1; cdr3_aa: CSVEVHRTDTQYF
j_call: TRBJ1-1; v_call: TRBV20-1; cdr3_aa: CSAEKNLRYMNTEAFF
j_call: TRBJ2-3; v_call: TRBV7-9; cdr3_aa: CASSIWQATDTQYF
j_call: TRBJ2-5; v_call: TRBV29-1; cdr3_aa: CSVSFRADGETQYF
j_call: TRBJ1-2; v_call: TRBV5-1; cdr3_aa: CASSPDRPPIGYTF
j_call: TRBJ2-3; v_call: TRBV3-1; cdr3_aa: CASSQRMSYDTQYF
j_call: TRBJ1-2; v_call: TRBV7-9; cdr3_aa: CASRLSRYGYTF
j_call: TRBJ2-7; v_call: TRBV20-1; cdr3_aa: CSASTGPLSSYEQYF
j_call: TRBJ2-3; v_call: TRBV28; cdr3_aa: CASSSPWGASGSTNTDTQYF
j_call: TRBJ2-3; v_call: TRBV12-3/TRBV12-4; cdr3_aa: CASSLVGGPLDTQYF
j_call: TRBJ2-1; v_call: TRBV30; cdr3_aa: CAWTSGRVYNEQFF
j_call: TRBJ2-1; v_call: TRBV5-1; cdr3_aa: CASSLVTSGRGNEQFF